The source of this TCR beta chain is a study of T cells in Graves' hyperthyroidism and ophthalmopathy. Template material for amplifying TCR beta CDR3 regions consisted of RNA transcripts. HTBI primers were used for first-round RT-PCR of the TCR CDR3. Each CDR3 protein is one row after TCRdb ran MiXCR on the multiplex PCR reads. This sample has about 480,000 distinct CDR3 sequences, with approximately 25% found just once. This clonotype was detected only a few times. This CDR3 has 16 amino acids. The trim removed 1 base at V and 3 bases at J, leaving 8 bases unmatched. CDR1 and CDR2 from the germline V gene are LNHDA and SQIVND (reference sequence).

The sample comprised blood. This sequence joins TRBV19 and TRBJ1-1; 7 bases fit TRBD1. The sequence was collected from a young woman with Graves' ophthalmopathy. The CDR3 DNA reads TGTGCCAGTAGTATAGGGTGGACAGGTCTTCACACTGAAGCTTTCTTT. It specifies CASSIGWTGLHTEAFF.